Listed below are T cell receptor beta chains from one sample, sequenced in a study of T cells after posttransplantation cyclophosphamide. Method: immunoSEQ multiplex PCR; TCRdb's copy keeps in-frame clones and lacks some. The top ten hold about 4% of the sample, which has roughly 11,000 clones, 70% to 90% seen once. The sample consisted of PBMCs, taken about 350 days after allogeneic stem cell transplant with calcineurin inhibitor and methotrexate. These receptors originate from a male patient aged 30 to 39 who received an allogeneic stem cell transplant from an unrelated donor, was CMV-positive, and had acute GVHD only. Some T cells may be provided by the graft donor. CDR3s include the opening cysteine and the closing phenylalanine or tryptophan. A D gene is named only where the DNA matches it firmly. Not every row has a clone size; where given, it reads once, few, many or a size class.

j_call: TRBJ2-3; v_call: TRBV7-6; clone_size: NA; d_call: TRBD2; cdr3_aa: CASSLPSSGETSTDTQYF; cdr3_nt: TGTGCCAGCAGCTTACCGTCTAGCGGGGAAACTAGCACAGATACGCAGTATTTT
j_call: TRBJ2-3; v_call: TRBV7-7; clone_size: few; d_call: NA; cdr3_aa: CASSLALRDTQYF; cdr3_nt: TGTGCTAGCAGCTTAGCCCTGCGGGATACGCAGTATTTT
j_call: TRBJ1-1; v_call: TRBV30; clone_size: few; d_call: NA; cdr3_aa: CAWSVQGNTEAFF; cdr3_nt: TGTGCCTGGAGTGTACAGGGGAACACTGAAGCTTTCTTT
j_call: TRBJ1-3; v_call: TRBV4-1; clone_size: once; d_call: NA; cdr3_aa: CASSQLPGVAAGNTIYF; cdr3_nt: TGCGCCAGCAGCCAACTTCCCGGGGTCGCCGCTGGAAACACCATATATTTT
j_call: TRBJ1-2; v_call: TRBV19; clone_size: NA; d_call: NA; cdr3_aa: CASSANAGELNYGYTF; cdr3_nt: TGTGCCAGTAGTGCGAATGCAGGCGAACTTAACTATGGCTACACCTTC
j_call: TRBJ2-7; v_call: TRBV11-3; clone_size: NA; d_call: TRBD2; cdr3_aa: CASSLDTGGEQYF; cdr3_nt: TGTGCCAGCAGCTTAGATACCGGGGGGGAGCAGTACTTC
j_call: TRBJ2-5; v_call: TRBV7-9; clone_size: NA; d_call: NA; cdr3_aa: CASSSQETQYF; cdr3_nt: TGTGCCAGCAGTTCTCAAGAGACCCAGTACTTC
j_call: TRBJ1-6; v_call: TRBV6-5; clone_size: NA; d_call: TRBD1; cdr3_aa: CASSLLGQGLSMPLHF; cdr3_nt: TGTGCCAGCAGTTTACTGGGACAGGGCTTAAGTATGCCCCTCCACTTT
j_call: TRBJ2-1; v_call: TRBV27; clone_size: NA; d_call: TRBD2; cdr3_aa: CASSFRLAGYNEQFF; cdr3_nt: TGTGCCAGCAGTTTTAGGCTAGCGGGATACAATGAGCAGTTCTTC
j_call: TRBJ2-5; v_call: TRBV5-4; clone_size: NA; d_call: NA; cdr3_aa: CASSFIQETQYF; cdr3_nt: TGTGCCAGCAGCTTTATCCAAGAGACCCAGTACTTC
j_call: TRBJ2-7; v_call: TRBV6-1; clone_size: once; d_call: NA; cdr3_aa: CASSEVGQGREQYF; cdr3_nt: TGTGCCAGCAGTGAAGTTGGGCAGGGTCGGGAGCAGTACTTC
j_call: TRBJ1-2; v_call: TRBV5-1; clone_size: NA; d_call: TRBD1; cdr3_aa: CASSPGPGGAFALIEYGYTF; cdr3_nt: TGCGCCAGCAGCCCCGGGCCAGGGGGCGCGTTTGCCCTTATCGAGTATGGCTACACCTTC
j_call: TRBJ2-7; v_call: TRBV13; clone_size: NA; d_call: NA; cdr3_aa: CASSREDRAYEQYF; cdr3_nt: TGTGCCAGCAGCCGGGAGGACAGGGCCTACGAGCAGTACTTC
j_call: TRBJ1-1; v_call: TRBV5-6; clone_size: NA; d_call: NA; cdr3_aa: CASSYTNTEAFF; cdr3_nt: TGTGCCAGCAGCTACACCAACACTGAAGCTTTCTTT
j_call: TRBJ2-3; v_call: TRBV27; clone_size: NA; d_call: TRBD2; cdr3_aa: CASIGLAGGGGTDTQYF; cdr3_nt: TGTGCCAGCATCGGACTAGCGGGAGGGGGTGGCACAGATACGCAGTATTTT
j_call: TRBJ2-1; v_call: TRBV29-1; clone_size: NA; d_call: TRBD2; cdr3_aa: CSVVSLLAGDNNEQFF; cdr3_nt: TGCAGCGTTGTTTCCCTCCTAGCGGGGGATAACAATGAGCAGTTCTTC
j_call: TRBJ2-2; v_call: TRBV7-2; clone_size: NA; d_call: NA; cdr3_aa: CASSPQSGEAGELFF; cdr3_nt: TGTGCCAGCAGCCCACAGTCAGGGGAAGCCGGGGAGCTGTTTTTT
j_call: TRBJ2-2; v_call: TRBV5-6; clone_size: NA; d_call: NA; cdr3_aa: CASSVQGSTGELFF; cdr3_nt: TGTGCCAGCAGCGTCCAGGGTAGCACCGGGGAGCTGTTTTTT
j_call: TRBJ2-7; v_call: TRBV5-1; clone_size: NA; d_call: NA; cdr3_aa: CASSLTGSSYEQYF; cdr3_nt: TGCGCCAGCAGCTTGACAGGGAGCTCCTACGAGCAGTACTTC
j_call: TRBJ1-4; v_call: TRBV7-9; clone_size: few; d_call: NA; cdr3_aa: CASSPDVREKLFF; cdr3_nt: TGTGCCAGCAGCCCCGACGTGAGGGAAAAACTGTTTTTT
j_call: TRBJ2-3; v_call: TRBV10-3; clone_size: NA; d_call: TRBD2; cdr3_aa: CAISEASGGASDTQYF; cdr3_nt: TGTGCCATCAGTGAGGCTAGCGGGGGGGCATCAGATACGCAGTATTTT
j_call: TRBJ2-5; v_call: TRBV5-1; clone_size: NA; d_call: NA; cdr3_aa: CASTRDDRTVQTQYF; cdr3_nt: TGCGCCAGCACTAGAGACGATCGGACAGTACAGACCCAGTACTTC
j_call: TRBJ2-7; v_call: TRBV27; clone_size: NA; d_call: NA; cdr3_aa: CASSSGGDYEQYF; cdr3_nt: TGTGCCAGCAGTTCAGGAGGGGACTACGAGCAGTACTTC
j_call: TRBJ2-7; v_call: TRBV7-9; clone_size: NA; d_call: TRBD2; cdr3_aa: CASSWVIESGRTYEQYF; cdr3_nt: TGTGCCAGCAGCTGGGTCATAGAATCCGGGAGGACCTACGAGCAGTACTTC
j_call: TRBJ1-2; v_call: TRBV6-7; clone_size: NA; d_call: NA; cdr3_aa: CASRRTGGCYGYTF; cdr3_nt: TGTGCCAGCAGGCGAACCGGGGGATGCTATGGCTACACCTTC
j_call: TRBJ2-2; v_call: TRBV7-3; clone_size: once; d_call: NA; cdr3_aa: CASSSNPVDRYTGELFF; cdr3_nt: TGTGCCAGCAGCTCAAATCCGGTAGACAGGTACACCGGGGAGCTGTTTTTT
j_call: TRBJ1-2; v_call: TRBV7-3; clone_size: NA; d_call: TRBD1; cdr3_aa: CASSSQGADYGYTF; cdr3_nt: TGTGCCAGCAGCTCTCAGGGGGCTGACTATGGCTACACCTTC
j_call: TRBJ1-3; v_call: TRBV5-1; clone_size: few; d_call: TRBD1; cdr3_aa: CASSYGTGGSGNTIYF; cdr3_nt: TGCGCCAGCAGCTATGGGACAGGTGGTTCTGGAAACACCATATATTTT
j_call: TRBJ2-7; v_call: TRBV6-1; clone_size: NA; d_call: NA; cdr3_aa: CASSETAYEQYF; cdr3_nt: TGTGCCAGCAGTGAAACAGCCTACGAGCAGTACTTC
j_call: TRBJ2-5; v_call: TRBV6-1; clone_size: NA; d_call: NA; cdr3_aa: CASSRGKASDTQYF; cdr3_nt: TGTGCCAGCAGTAGGGGGAAAGCATCAGATACCCAGTACTTC
j_call: TRBJ1-5; v_call: TRBV4-1; clone_size: few; d_call: NA; cdr3_aa: CASSHPGGNQPQHF; cdr3_nt: TGCGCCAGCAGCCACCCCGGGGGGAATCAGCCCCAGCATTTT
j_call: TRBJ2-3; v_call: TRBV5-1; clone_size: once; d_call: NA; cdr3_aa: CASSLAPGGDTQYF; cdr3_nt: TGCGCCAGCAGCTTGGCGCCCGGTGGAGATACGCAGTATTTT
j_call: TRBJ1-1; v_call: TRBV18; clone_size: few; d_call: TRBD1; cdr3_aa: CASLSTGVAFF; cdr3_nt: TGTGCCAGCTTATCGACAGGGGTGGCTTTCTTT
j_call: TRBJ2-7; v_call: TRBV5-6; clone_size: NA; d_call: TRBD1; cdr3_aa: CASSLDGTGAHEQYF; cdr3_nt: TGTGCCAGCAGCTTGGATGGGACAGGGGCGCACGAGCAGTACTTC
j_call: TRBJ2-7; v_call: TRBV29-1; clone_size: NA; d_call: NA; cdr3_aa: CSFMSKLPPYEQYF; cdr3_nt: TGCAGCTTCATGAGTAAACTACCTCCCTACGAGCAGTACTTC
j_call: TRBJ1-2; v_call: TRBV25-1; clone_size: few; d_call: TRBD1; cdr3_aa: CASTKGQGVGGYTF; cdr3_nt: TGTGCCAGCACCAAAGGACAGGGAGTAGGTGGCTACACCTTC
j_call: TRBJ2-3; v_call: TRBV30; clone_size: NA; d_call: TRBD2; cdr3_aa: CAWSIGSGIQDTQYF; cdr3_nt: TGTGCCTGGAGTATTGGTAGCGGGATACAAGATACGCAGTATTTT
j_call: TRBJ2-7; v_call: TRBV6-6; clone_size: NA; d_call: TRBD1; cdr3_aa: CASSYSGTGTYEQYF; cdr3_nt: TGTGCCAGCAGTTATTCCGGGACAGGGACCTACGAGCAGTACTTC
j_call: TRBJ2-7; v_call: TRBV7-3; clone_size: NA; d_call: TRBD2; cdr3_aa: CASSAGLAPSYEQYF; cdr3_nt: TGTGCCAGCAGCGCTGGACTAGCTCCCTCCTACGAGCAGTACTTC
j_call: TRBJ1-1; v_call: TRBV6-1; clone_size: NA; d_call: TRBD1; cdr3_aa: CASSEARTGQGAWNTEAFF; cdr3_nt: TGTGCCAGCAGTGAAGCGCGGACGGGACAGGGGGCTTGGAACACTGAAGCTTTCTTT
j_call: TRBJ2-7; v_call: TRBV29-1; clone_size: NA; d_call: TRBD1; cdr3_aa: CSVGTGGGPYEQYF; cdr3_nt: TGCAGCGTCGGGACAGGGGGGGGCCCCTACGAGCAGTACTTC
j_call: TRBJ2-2; v_call: TRBV7-8; clone_size: NA; d_call: NA; cdr3_aa: CASSLVRNTGELFF; cdr3_nt: TGTGCCAGCAGCTTAGTGCGAAACACCGGGGAGCTGTTTTTT
j_call: TRBJ1-1; v_call: TRBV27; clone_size: NA; d_call: NA; cdr3_aa: CASSFPGNTEAFF; cdr3_nt: TGTGCCAGCAGTTTCCCAGGGAACACTGAAGCTTTCTTT
j_call: TRBJ2-3; v_call: TRBV2; clone_size: once; d_call: NA; cdr3_aa: CASRRGISTDTQYF; cdr3_nt: TGTGCCAGCCGGCGGGGAATTAGCACAGATACGCAGTATTTT
j_call: TRBJ2-7; v_call: TRBV4-3; clone_size: NA; d_call: TRBD1; cdr3_aa: CASSQEGTGRDEQYF; cdr3_nt: TGCGCCAGCAGCCAAGAGGGGACAGGGCGCGACGAGCAGTACTTC
j_call: TRBJ1-2; v_call: TRBV19; clone_size: few; d_call: NA; cdr3_aa: CASTAGNGYTF; cdr3_nt: TGTGCCAGTACGGCGGGGAACGGCTACACCTTC
j_call: TRBJ2-3; v_call: TRBV5-1; clone_size: NA; d_call: NA; cdr3_aa: CASRGNSDTQYF; cdr3_nt: TGCGCCAGCAGGGGCAACTCAGATACGCAGTATTTT
j_call: TRBJ1-2; v_call: TRBV4-1; clone_size: once; d_call: NA; cdr3_aa: CASSHLLDGGYTF; cdr3_nt: TGCGCCAGCAGCCACTTACTCGACGGGGGCTACACCTTC
j_call: TRBJ1-1; v_call: TRBV4-3; clone_size: NA; d_call: TRBD1; cdr3_aa: CASSPRDRNTEAFF; cdr3_nt: TGCGCCAGCAGCCCGCGGGACAGGAACACTGAAGCTTTCTTT
j_call: TRBJ1-2; v_call: TRBV11-3; clone_size: few; d_call: NA; cdr3_aa: CASSLEGVSGYTF; cdr3_nt: TGTGCCAGCAGCTTGGAGGGAGTGAGTGGCTACACCTTC